The entry that follows covers one T cell receptor (beta chain) sequence. Its specificity is not known. The data are from a study of T cell responses to AZD1222 COVID-19 vaccine. Trimming pared 3 bases from V and 7 bases from J, leaving 18 bases between. Germline CDR1 and CDR2: MDHEN and SYDVKM. The CDR3 is 16 amino acids. Overall study findings and caveats: Within unmutated variant regions lay the reported targets of nearly half of spike-specific TCRs. The repertoires were collected only after the peak T cell response.

Profiled with immunoSEQ multiplex PCR; TCRdb holds only in-frame clones, not every one. The sample contains 85,000 to 120,000 clones, around 83% of which appear only once. The sequences come from peripheral blood, collected on day 0 of AZD1222 vaccination. The origin of this receptor is an adult in good health. V usage is TRBV28 and J usage is TRBJ2-2; D gene ambiguous. The CDR3 protein is CASSLLSTPSGGELFF. CDR3 DNA sequence: TGTGCCAGCAGTTTGCTCTCCACTCCTTCTGGCGGGGAGCTGTTTTTT.